Below are 8 T cell receptor beta chains sequenced from a single sample in a study of T cells in Graves' hyperthyroidism and ophthalmopathy. The source material, RNA transcripts, was used to amplify TCR beta CDR3 regions. When the TCR CDR3 underwent first-round RT-PCR, the HTBI primer set was used. Via MiXCR, TCRdb re-called the multiplex PCR reads, giving one row per CDR3 protein. Seen here are about 510,000 distinct CDR3 sequences, 40% to 50% observed once, and the top ten hold roughly 45%. Sequenced: peripheral blood or thyroid tissue (not recorded which). The receptors come from an adult woman with Graves' disease, either hyperthyroidism or ophthalmopathy (not recorded which).

This clonotype has just a few counts. The chain employs TRBV28 and TRBJ2-2, with 9 bases fitting TRBD2. This CDR3 has 13 residues. J gave up 8 bases and V 7 bases, and 5 bases lay outside the gene matches. CDR1 and CDR2 from the germline V gene are MDHEN and SYDVKM. CDR3: CASTSSGRGELFF. The CDR3 region has the DNA TGTGCCAGCACCTCGAGCGGGAGGGGGGAGCTGTTTTTT.

In its sample, this clonotype was seen many times. This chain uses TRBV2 with TRBJ1-2; D call uncertain. Per germline, CDR1 SNHLY and CDR2 FYNNEI. The CDR3 is 14 amino acids. V lost 4 bases to trimming and J lost 3 bases, with 12 bases between them. The CDR3 DNA sequence: TGTGCCAGCAGTGTCTTACTGGAGTACTATGGCTACACCTTC. Its translation is CASSVLLEYYGYTF. Combining the CDR3 with reference TRBV2 and TRBJ1-2 gives the whole variable domain EPEVTQTPSHQVTQMGQEVILRCVPISNHLYFYWYRQILGQKVEFLVSFYNNEISEKSEIFDDQFSVERPDGSNFTLKIRSTKLEDSAMYFCASSVLLEYYGYTFGSGTRLTVV.

The J gene is TRBJ1-1, the V gene TRBV4-3; D not resolved. With 6 bases removed from V and 11 bases from J, the gap between germline ends came to 19 bases. Germline lookup yields CDR1 LGHNA and CDR2 YSLEER. This CDR3 spans 13 amino acids. The DNA of the CDR3 is TGCGCCAGCAGTAGGAGCCAGCTGCGTCCCGCTTTCTTT. This codes for CASSRSQLRPAFF.

Comments on this clonotype: A read error may be the cause here, since a much bigger clone is one base away. The J gene is TRBJ1-3, the V gene TRBV7-9; 7 nucleotides align to TRBD1. Germline V gives CDR1 SEHNR, CDR2 FQNEAQ (reference sequence). This CDR3 is 17 amino acids long. CDR3: CASSSATRGATGNTMYF. The CDR3 nucleotides are TGTGCCAGCAGCTCAGCAACCAGGGGGGCTACTGGAAACACCATGTATTTT.

This clonotype showed up many times. J is TRBJ2-7 and V is TRBV19, with D perhaps assigned TRBD1 or TRBD2 (5 bases each). The CDR3 covers 14 residues. Germline V gene sequence: CDR1 LNHDA, CDR2 SQIVND (reference sequence). V gave up 2 bases and J gave up 2 bases, with 10 bases separating them. This CDR3 is CASSISGRTYEQYF. For the CDR3, the DNA is TGTGCCAGTAGTATATCGGGACGGACCTACGAGCAGTACTTC.

This sequence joins TRBV24-1 and TRBJ1-4; 8 bases are a match to TRBD1. This CDR3 is built from 11 residues. In germline, CDR1 is KGHDR, CDR2 SFDVKD. The J segment lost 8 bases and the V segment lost 10 bases, leaving 2 bases of the junction unmatched. The CDR3 sequence is CATGQGEKLFF. The CDR3 nucleotides read TGTGCCACAGGACAGGGAGAAAAACTGTTTTTT.

CDR3 in DNA: TGTGCCAGCAGGGGGAACTACAATTCCTACAATGAGCAGTTCTTC. Translation: CASRGNYNSYNEQFF. This chain connects TRBV27 to TRBJ2-1; D is unresolved. This CDR3 region has 15 residues. Per germline, CDR1 MNHEY and CDR2 SMNVEV (reference sequence). The V gene lost 6 bases and the J gene lost 1 base, with 13 bases spanning the gap.

The chain employs TRBV20-1 and TRBJ2-7, with TRBD2 matching over 12 bases. The CDR3 spans 17 residues. The germline V gene encodes CDR1 DFQATT and CDR2 SNEGSKA (reference sequence). The J segment lost 2 bases and the V segment lost 5 bases, leaving 13 bases of the junction unmatched. In DNA form, the CDR3 reads TGCAGTGCTCCAGGACAGGGAGGACTAGCGGGGCCCTACGAGCAGTACTTC. It codes for CSAPGQGGLAGPYEQYF.